This T cell receptor (beta chain) came from a study of low-dose radiotherapy and immunotherapy resistance in tumors. First-strand cDNA used TRAV- and TRBV-specific primers, covering alpha and beta chains. The TCRs were subjected to amplification over approximately 20 PCR cycles employing a constant-region primer in conjunction with a V-primer adapter. TCRdb called the reads again in MiXCR, with one record for every CDR3 protein. The table lists about 13,000 distinct CDR3 sequences, 75% of them singletons. The sequence was obtained from a human donor with advanced metastatic prostate, ovarian, gallbladder or colorectal cancer (not recorded which). This table probably holds off-target reads from a library built for another chain.

In DNA form, the CDR3 reads TGTGCCAGCAGTTCCGAAGGTTCTACTGAAAAACTGTTTTTT. This encodes CASSSEGSTEKLFF. The rearrangement joins TRBV2 to TRBJ1-4; no reliable D call. This CDR3 has 14 residues. V lost 5 bases to trimming and J lost 7 bases, with 14 bases between them. The germline CDR1 and CDR2 sequences are SNHLY and FYNNEI. Full variable domain (remainder filled in from reference TRBV2 and TRBJ1-4): EPEVTQTPSHQVTQMGQEVILRCVPISNHLYFYWYRQILGQKVEFLVSFYNNEISEKSEIFDDQFSVERPDGSNFTLKIRSTKLEDSAMYFCASSSEGSTEKLFFGSGTQLSVL.